Presented here are 4 T cell receptor beta chains from one specimen sequenced in a study of OX40 agonist ivuxolimab in advanced cancers. Repertoires were generated with immunoSEQ multiplex PCR, while TCRdb's copy carries only in-frame clones and drops some. This table holds 70,000 to 85,000 clones, approximately 86% found once. Sample: CD4+ or CD8+ T cells sorted from blood, taken in a trial of the OX40 agonist ivuxolimab. All receptors come from an adult with an advanced solid tumor such as melanoma, head and neck, liver or kidney cancer.

V and J are TRBV2 and TRBJ2-7; D is unresolved. The V gene lost 8 bases and the J gene lost 1 base, with 15 bases spanning the gap. Germline V CDR1 and CDR2: SNHLY, FYNNEI. The CDR3 loop spans 14 amino acids. CDR3 DNA: TGTGCCAGCGAGGACGCACCTCTGTCCTACGAGCAGTACTTC. Its translation is CASEDAPLSYEQYF.

This sequence joins TRBV9 and TRBJ2-5; D tentatively reads TRBD1 or TRBD2 (5 bases each). This CDR3 spans 15 amino acids. Germline-derived CDR1 and CDR2 are SGDLS and YYNGEE. V lost 3 bases, J lost 7 bases, and 19 bases lay in between. The CDR3 loop reads CASSGRDQVSGTQYF. In DNA, the CDR3 is TGTGCCAGCAGCGGCCGGGACCAAGTCTCCGGGACCCAGTACTTC. Drawing the rest from reference TRBV9 and TRBJ2-5, the complete variable domain is DSGVTQTPKHLITATGQRVTLRCSPRSGDLSVYWYQQSLDQGLQFLIQYYNGEERAKGNILERFSAQQFPDLHSELNLSSLELGDSALYFCASSGRDQVSGTQYFGPGTRLLVL.

This chain connects TRBV6-1 to TRBJ1-1; tentatively, D is TRBD1 (6 bases). Germline lookup yields CDR1 MNHNS and CDR2 SASEGT. Trimming removed 7 bases from V and 6 bases from J, with 21 bases in between. This CDR3 region has 15 residues. In DNA, the CDR3 is TGTGCCAGCATTAAGACCCAGGGGAGACGGGCTGAAGCTTTCTTT. This sequence encodes CASIKTQGRRAEAFF.

This clone occurred a few times. The chain is built from TRBV30 and TRBJ1-1, with no clear D. Trimming took off 1 base at V and 4 bases at J, with 10 bases between the two ends. Germline CDR1 is GTSNPN and CDR2 is SVGIG (reference sequence). The CDR3 is made up of 13 amino acids. The CDR3 nucleotides read TGTGCCTGGAGTGCAGGCAAATCCACTGAAGCTTTCTTT. Its translation is CAWSAGKSTEAFF.